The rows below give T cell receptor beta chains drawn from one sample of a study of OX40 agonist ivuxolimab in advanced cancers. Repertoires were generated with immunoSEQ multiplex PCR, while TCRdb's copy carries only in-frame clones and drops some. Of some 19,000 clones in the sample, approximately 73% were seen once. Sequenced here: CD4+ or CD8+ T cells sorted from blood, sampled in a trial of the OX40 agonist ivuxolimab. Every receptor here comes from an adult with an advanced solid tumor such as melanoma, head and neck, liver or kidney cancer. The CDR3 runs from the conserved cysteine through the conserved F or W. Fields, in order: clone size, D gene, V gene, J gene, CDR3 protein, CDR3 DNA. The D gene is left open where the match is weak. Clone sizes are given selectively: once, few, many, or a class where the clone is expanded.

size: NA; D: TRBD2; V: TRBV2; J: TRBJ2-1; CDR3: CASSATSGSYNEQFF; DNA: TGTGCCAGCAGTGCGACTAGCGGCTCCTACAATGAGCAGTTCTTC
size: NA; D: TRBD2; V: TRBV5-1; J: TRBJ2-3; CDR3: CASSPLAGGPDTQYF; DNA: TGCGCCAGCAGCCCACTAGCGGGGGGGCCGGATACGCAGTATTTT
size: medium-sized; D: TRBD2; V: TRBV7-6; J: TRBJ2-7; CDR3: CASSPEGLAGANEQYF; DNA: TGTGCCAGCAGCCCAGAGGGACTAGCGGGAGCTAACGAGCAGTACTTC
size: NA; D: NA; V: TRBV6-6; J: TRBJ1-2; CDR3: CASSYWQGPYGYTF; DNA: TGTGCCAGCAGTTACTGGCAGGGACCCTATGGCTACACCTTC
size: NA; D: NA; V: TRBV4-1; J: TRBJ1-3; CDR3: CASSQVMDSSGNTIYF; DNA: TGCGCCAGCAGCCAAGTTATGGACAGCTCTGGAAACACCATATATTTT
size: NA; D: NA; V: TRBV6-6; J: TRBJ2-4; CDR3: CASRYEGLAKNIQYF; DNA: TGTGCCAGCAGATACGAGGGTTTAGCCAAAAACATTCAGTACTTC
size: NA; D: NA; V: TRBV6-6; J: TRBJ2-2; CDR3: CASSYDSNTGELFF; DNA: TGTGCCAGCAGTTACGACAGCAACACCGGGGAGCTGTTTTTT
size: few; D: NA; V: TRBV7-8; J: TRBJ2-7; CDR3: CASSPSYEQYF; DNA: TGTGCCAGCAGCCCCTCTTACGAGCAGTACTTC
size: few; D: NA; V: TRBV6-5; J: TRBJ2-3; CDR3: CASSPEGDTQYF; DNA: TGTGCCAGCAGTCCTGAAGGGGATACGCAGTATTTT
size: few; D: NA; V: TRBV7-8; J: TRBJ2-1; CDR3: CASSSQGGNSYNEQFF; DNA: TGTGCCAGCAGCTCTCAGGGGGGGAATTCCTACAATGAGCAGTTCTTC
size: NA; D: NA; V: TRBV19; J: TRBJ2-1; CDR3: CASSMWGSSYNEQFF; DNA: TGTGCCAGTAGTATGTGGGGGAGCTCCTACAATGAGCAGTTCTTC
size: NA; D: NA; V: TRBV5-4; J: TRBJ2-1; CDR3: CASSHRETYNEQFF; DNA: TGTGCCAGCAGCCACCGCGAGACTTACAATGAGCAGTTCTTC
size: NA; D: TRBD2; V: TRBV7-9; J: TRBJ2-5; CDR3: CASSLGASGGQETQYF; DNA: TGTGCCAGCAGCTTAGGGGCTAGCGGGGGGCAAGAGACCCAGTACTTC
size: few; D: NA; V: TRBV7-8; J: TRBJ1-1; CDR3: CASSLEGLNTEAFF; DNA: TGTGCCAGCAGCCTAGAGGGGCTGAACACTGAAGCTTTCTTT
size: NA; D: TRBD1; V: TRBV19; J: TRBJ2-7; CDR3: CASSPTGGADEQYF; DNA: TGTGCCAGTAGTCCGACAGGGGGTGCGGACGAGCAGTACTTC
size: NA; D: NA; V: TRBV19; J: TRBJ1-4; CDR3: CASSIEGGEKLFF; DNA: TGTGCCAGTAGTATAGAAGGGGGTGAAAAACTGTTTTTT
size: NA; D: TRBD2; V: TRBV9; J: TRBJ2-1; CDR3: CASSVSGSPMYEQFF; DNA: TGTGCCAGCAGCGTTAGCGGGAGCCCGATGTATGAGCAGTTCTTC
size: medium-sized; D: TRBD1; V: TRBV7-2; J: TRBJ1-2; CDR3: CASSTRDSRRIYGYTF; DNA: TGTGCCAGCAGCACCCGGGACAGCAGGAGGATATATGGCTACACCTTC
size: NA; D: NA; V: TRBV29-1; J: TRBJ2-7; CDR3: CSVEGVGYEQYF; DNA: TGCAGCGTTGAAGGGGTAGGCTACGAGCAGTACTTC
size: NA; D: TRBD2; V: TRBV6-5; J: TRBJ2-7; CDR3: CASSFLSGDFSYEQYF; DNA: TGTGCCAGCAGTTTTTTAAGCGGGGACTTCTCCTACGAGCAGTACTTC
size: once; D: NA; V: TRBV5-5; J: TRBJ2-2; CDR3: CASSLAGWSAGELFF; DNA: TGTGCCAGCAGCTTGGCCGGGTGGTCGGCCGGGGAGCTGTTTTTT
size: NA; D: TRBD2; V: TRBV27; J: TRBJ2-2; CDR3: CASSSATSGRTGELFF; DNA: TGTGCCAGCAGCTCCGCAACTAGCGGGAGGACCGGGGAGCTGTTTTTT
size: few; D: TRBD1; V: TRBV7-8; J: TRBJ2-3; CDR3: CASSLGTDSTDTQYF; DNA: TGTGCCAGCAGCCTAGGGACAGATAGCACAGATACGCAGTATTTT
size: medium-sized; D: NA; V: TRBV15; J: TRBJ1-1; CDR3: CATGLGGGTEAFF; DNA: TGTGCCACTGGACTAGGAGGAGGCACTGAAGCTTTCTTT
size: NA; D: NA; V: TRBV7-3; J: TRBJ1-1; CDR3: CASSLTDQGATEAFF; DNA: TGTGCCAGCAGCTTGACAGACCAAGGTGCCACTGAAGCTTTCTTT
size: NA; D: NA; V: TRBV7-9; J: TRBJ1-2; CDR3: CASSAPWADQSNYGYTF; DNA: TGTGCCAGCAGCGCTCCCTGGGCAGACCAATCTAACTATGGCTACACCTTC